The 18 T cell receptor beta chains presented below share a single source sample, sequenced in a study of blood T cell repertoires in COVID-19. TCRdb keeps only in-frame clones here, not all; method: immunoSEQ multiplex PCR. Here the sample spans more than 100,000 clones, less than 85% being singletons. What was sequenced was peripheral blood. The receptors were sampled from a human donor with acute or convalescent COVID-19. The donor label of this sample is uncertain.

This clone was seen a single time. The CDR3 spells CASSQDLGSYEQYV. The CDR3 DNA reads as TGCGCCAGCAGCCAAGATCTTGGCAGCTACGAGCAGTACGTC. The chain is built from TRBV4-1 and TRBJ2-7; D gene unclear. Germline CDR1 and CDR2: MGHRA and YSYEKL. The CDR3 runs to 14 residues. V was cut by 0 bases and J by 3 bases, with 9 bases left in between.

The sample holds a few counts of this clone. The chain couples TRBV19 to TRBJ1-5, with D tentatively TRBD1 (6 bases). Germline V gene sequence: CDR1 LNHDA, CDR2 SQIVND (reference sequence). CDR3 length: 16 residues. The V gene lost 3 bases and the J gene lost 2 bases, with 14 bases spanning the gap. CDR3 in amino acids: CASSMMAGAGNQPQHF. The CDR3 DNA follows: TGTGCCAGTAGTATGATGGCAGGGGCAGGCAATCAGCCCCAGCATTTT.

This clone was detected once. The J gene is TRBJ2-3, the V gene TRBV2; a weak D match, TRBD2 (7 bases). V dropped 6 bases and J dropped 2 bases, with 12 bases sitting between them. Per the germline V gene, CDR1 is SNHLY and CDR2 is FYNNEI. The CDR3 runs to 14 residues. The CDR3 coding sequence is TGTGCCAGCAGGAGGGGGGGTACCACAGATACGCAGTATTTT. Its translation is CASRRGGTTDTQYF.

The gene calls are TRBV7-3 and TRBJ1-1; 8 bases align to TRBD1. The CDR3 loop spans 13 amino acids. Trimming removed 5 bases from V and 7 bases from J; junction bases left unmatched: 6. CDR1 and CDR2 (germline): SGHTA, FQGTGA. The CDR3: CASSPSGTGEAFF. CDR3 sequence (DNA): TGTGCCAGCAGCCCATCCGGGACAGGTGAAGCTTTCTTT. Variable domain in full (rest from reference TRBV7-3 and TRBJ1-1): GAGVSQTPSNKVTEKGKYVELRCDPISGHTALYWYRQSLGQGPEFLIYFQGTGAADDSGLPNDRFFAVRPEGSVSTLKIQRTERGDSAVYLCASSPSGTGEAFFGQGTRLTVV.

The rearrangement uses TRBV19 and TRBJ1-5; D is uncertain. Germline loops: CDR1 LNHDA, CDR2 SQIVND (reference sequence). The CDR3 contains 17 residues. Trimming left V 6 bases short and J 3 bases short, with 21 bases between. CDR3 in DNA: TGTGCCAGTAGGGTCCTCTTGGGCAGGCGAACCAATCAGCCCCAGCATTTT. Its protein is CASRVLLGRRTNQPQHF. Complete variable domain (other parts from reference TRBV19 and TRBJ1-5): DGGITQSPKYLFRKEGQNVTLSCEQNLNHDAMYWYRQDPGQGLRLIYYSQIVNDFQKGDIAEGYSVSREKKESFPLTVTSAQKNPTAFYLCASRVLLGRRTNQPQHFGDGTRLSIL.

The chain has TRBV6-4 and TRBJ1-5; D unclear. V shed 7 bases and J shed 10 bases, with 5 bases lying between them. There are 9 residues in the CDR3. CDR1 and CDR2 from the germline V gene are MRHNA and SNTAGT. The CDR3 reads CASKTPQHF. CDR3 sequence (DNA): TGTGCCAGCAAGACACCCCAGCATTTT.

The chain is built from TRBV15 and TRBJ1-3; tentatively, D is TRBD1 (6 bases). V lost 10 bases and J 2 bases, leaving 18 bases between the germline ends. Germline V gives CDR1 LNHNV, CDR2 YYDKDF (reference sequence). The CDR3 extends over 15 amino acids. Here the CDR3 reads CASTPGHVTGNTIYF. CDR3 in DNA: TGTGCCAGCACTCCGGGACACGTAACTGGAAACACCATATATTTT.

In its sample, this clone was seen once. The chain joins TRBV10-2 to TRBJ2-3; perhaps TRBD2 as D (6 bases). V lost 5 bases, J lost 5 bases, and 17 bases lay in between. This CDR3 comprises 15 residues. From germline, CDR1 is WSHSY and CDR2 SAAADI. The CDR3 sequence: CASSRRGVEGDTQYF. Written as DNA, the CDR3 is TGCGCCAGCAGTAGGCGGGGAGTCGAGGGAGATACGCAGTATTTT.

This chain uses TRBV6-4 with TRBJ2-2, with D possibly matching TRBD1 (6 bases). Trimming shortened V by 7 bases and J by 0 bases, and 15 bases separated the two germline ends. Looked up from germline, CDR1 is MRHNA and CDR2 is SNTAGT. The CDR3 contains 16 residues. As DNA, the CDR3 is TGTGCCAGCACCAAGGACGCAGGGGCGAACACCGGGGAGCTGTTTTTT. Its protein is CASTKDAGANTGELFF.

The chain carries TRBV5-6 and TRBJ2-7, with 12 bases fitting TRBD1. The V and J ends lost 4 bases and 2 bases, in that order; junction bases with no gene match: 4. The CDR3 has 15 amino acids. Germline CDR1 and CDR2: SGHDT and YYEEEE. The CDR3 DNA follows: TGTGCCAGCAGCCCCGGGACAGGGGGCCCCTACGAGCAGTACTTC. Translated, it gives CASSPGTGGPYEQYF.

This clone showed up just a few times. The chain is built from TRBV9 and TRBJ1-2; D gene ambiguous. V lost 4 bases and J lost 5, with 9 bases in between. Germline CDR1 reads SGDLS; CDR2 reads YYNGEE. This CDR3 has 12 residues. The CDR3 is CASSRTEYGYTF. Here the CDR3 DNA reads TGTGCCAGCAGCAGGACTGAGTATGGCTACACCTTC.

The chain recombines TRBV2 with TRBJ2-2, with 12 bases identical to TRBD2. The trim removed 4 bases at V and 1 base at J, leaving 7 bases unmatched. Germline V gene data show CDR1 as SNHLY and CDR2 as FYNNEI. The CDR3 sequence is 18 residues long. The CDR3 is CASSVLAGGLWNTGELFF. CDR3 DNA sequence: TGTGCCAGCAGTGTCCTAGCGGGGGGGCTTTGGAACACCGGGGAGCTGTTTTTT.

This chain joins TRBV7-8 and TRBJ2-1, with D perhaps matching TRBD1 (6 bases). V lost 5 bases and J 7 bases, leaving 9 bases between the germline ends. The V gene's germline CDR1 is SGHVS and CDR2 FQNEAQ. The CDR3 extends over 12 amino acids. In DNA form, the CDR3 reads TGTGCCAGCAGCGACAGGAGAAATGAGCAGTTCTTC. It encodes CASSDRRNEQFF. The full variable domain, completed using reference TRBV7-8 and TRBJ2-1, is GAGVSQSPRYKVAKRGQDVALRCDPISGHVSLFWYQQALGQGPEFLTYFQNEAQLDKSGLPSDRFFAERPEGSVSTLKIQRTQQEDSAVYLCASSDRRNEQFFGPGTRLTVL.

Concerning this clone itself: An end of the junction differs from the germline gene, which may be a read error. The J gene is TRBJ2-7, the V gene TRBV20-1; D perhaps matches TRBD1 (6 bases). The germline V gene encodes CDR1 DFQATT and CDR2 SNEGSKA (reference sequence). The CDR3 has 11 amino acids. Here the CDR3 reads CSASDSLEEYF. In DNA form, the CDR3 reads TGCAGTGCTTCGGACAGCCTCGAGGAGTACTTC.

The V gene is TRBV21-1, the J gene TRBJ2-5; the table's D call of TRBD1 was not tested on the DNA. TRBV21-1 is a pseudogene segment. This CDR3 comprises 17 residues. The CDR3 nucleotides are TGTGCCAGCACCACCTCCATAACAGGGTCCGGTTCGTGGACCCAGTACTTC. Protein product: CASTTSITGSGSWTQYF.

The CDR3 here is CASSQGSSGGSYNEQFF. The CDR3 nucleotides read TGTGCCAGCAGCCAAGGCTCTAGCGGGGGCTCCTACAATGAGCAGTTCTTC. The gene calls are TRBV4-2 and TRBJ2-1; TRBD2 agrees at 10 bases. The CDR3 totals 17 residues. Trimming cost V 1 base and J 0 bases; bases outside gene matches: 3. The germline V gene has CDR1 LGHNA and CDR2 YNFKEQ.

The chain combines TRBV9 with TRBJ2-5; 10 positions match TRBD2. Trimming removed 3 bases from V and 4 bases from J; junction bases left unmatched: 9. The length of the CDR3 is 16 residues. From germline, CDR1 is SGDLS and CDR2 YYNGEE. The CDR3 DNA is TGTGCCAGCAGCGCAACTAGCGGGGCCTCACGAGAGACCCAGTACTTC. It is translated as CASSATSGASRETQYF.

The rearrangement links TRBV7-2 to TRBJ1-1; D is undetermined. This CDR3 is built from 14 residues. From germline, CDR1 is SGHTA and CDR2 FQGNSA. V lost 2 bases and J 1 base, leaving 8 bases between the germline ends. This CDR3 reads CASSLSPSNTEAFF. In DNA, the CDR3 is TGTGCCAGCAGCTTAAGCCCATCGAACACTGAAGCTTTCTTT.